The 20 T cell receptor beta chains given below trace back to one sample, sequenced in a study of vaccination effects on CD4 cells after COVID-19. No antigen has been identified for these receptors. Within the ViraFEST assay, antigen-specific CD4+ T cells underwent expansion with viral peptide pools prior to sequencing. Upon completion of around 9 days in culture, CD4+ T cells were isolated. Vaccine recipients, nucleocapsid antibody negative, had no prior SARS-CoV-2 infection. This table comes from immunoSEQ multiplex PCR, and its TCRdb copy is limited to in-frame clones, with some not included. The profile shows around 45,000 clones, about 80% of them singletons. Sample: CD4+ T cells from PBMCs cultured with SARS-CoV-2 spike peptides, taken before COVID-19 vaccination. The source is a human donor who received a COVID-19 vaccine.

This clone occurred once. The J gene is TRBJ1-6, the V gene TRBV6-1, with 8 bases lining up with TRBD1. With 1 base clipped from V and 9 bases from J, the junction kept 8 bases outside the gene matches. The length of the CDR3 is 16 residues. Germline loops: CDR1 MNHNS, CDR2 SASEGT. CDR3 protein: CASSEGQGRGASPLHF. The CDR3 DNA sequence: TGTGCCAGCAGTGAAGGACAGGGGAGGGGTGCTTCACCCCTCCACTTT.

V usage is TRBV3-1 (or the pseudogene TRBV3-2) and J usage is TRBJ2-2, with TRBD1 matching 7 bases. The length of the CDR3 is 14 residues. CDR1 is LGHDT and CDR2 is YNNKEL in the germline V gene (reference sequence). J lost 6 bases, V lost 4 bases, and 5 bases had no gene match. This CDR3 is CASSPRTGPGELFF. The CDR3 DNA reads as TGTGCCAGCAGCCCGCGGACAGGCCCCGGGGAGCTGTTTTTT.

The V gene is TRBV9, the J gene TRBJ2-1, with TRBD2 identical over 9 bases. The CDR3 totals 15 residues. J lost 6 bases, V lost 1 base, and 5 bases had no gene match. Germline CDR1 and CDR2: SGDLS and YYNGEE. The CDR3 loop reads CASSVMGLASNEQFF. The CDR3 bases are TGTGCCAGCAGCGTAATGGGACTAGCAAGCAATGAGCAGTTCTTC.

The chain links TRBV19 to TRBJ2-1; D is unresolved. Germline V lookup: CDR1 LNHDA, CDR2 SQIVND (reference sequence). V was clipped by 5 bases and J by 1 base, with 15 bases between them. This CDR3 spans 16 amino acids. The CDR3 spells CASSPPPAISYNEQFF. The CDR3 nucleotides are TGTGCCAGTAGTCCACCTCCAGCGATTTCCTACAATGAGCAGTTCTTC.

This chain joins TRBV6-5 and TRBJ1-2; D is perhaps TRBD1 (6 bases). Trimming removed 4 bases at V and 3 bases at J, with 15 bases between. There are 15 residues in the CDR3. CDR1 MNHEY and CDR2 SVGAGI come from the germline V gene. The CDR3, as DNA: TGTGCCAGCAGTTCTACAGGGTATAGGGACTATGGCTACACCTTC. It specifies CASSSTGYRDYGYTF.

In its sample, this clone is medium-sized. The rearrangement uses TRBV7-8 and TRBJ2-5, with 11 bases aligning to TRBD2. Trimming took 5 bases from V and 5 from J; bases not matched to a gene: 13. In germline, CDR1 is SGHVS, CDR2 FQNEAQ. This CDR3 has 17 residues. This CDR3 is CASSQGNSGGAGETQYF. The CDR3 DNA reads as TGTGCCAGCAGCCAGGGGAATAGCGGGGGGGCGGGTGAGACCCAGTACTTC. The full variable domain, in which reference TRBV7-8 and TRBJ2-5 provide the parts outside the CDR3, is GAGVSQSPRYKVAKRGQDVALRCDPISGHVSLFWYQQALGQGPEFLTYFQNEAQLDKSGLPSDRFFAERPEGSVSTLKIQRTQQEDSAVYLCASSQGNSGGAGETQYFGPGTRLLVL.

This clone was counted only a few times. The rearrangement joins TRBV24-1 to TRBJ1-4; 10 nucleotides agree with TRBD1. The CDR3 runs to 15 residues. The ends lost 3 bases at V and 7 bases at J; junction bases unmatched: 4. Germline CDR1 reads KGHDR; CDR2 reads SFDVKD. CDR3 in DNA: TGTGCCACCAGTGATCCCGGACAGGGGGGTGAAAAACTGTTTTTT. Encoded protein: CATSDPGQGGEKLFF.

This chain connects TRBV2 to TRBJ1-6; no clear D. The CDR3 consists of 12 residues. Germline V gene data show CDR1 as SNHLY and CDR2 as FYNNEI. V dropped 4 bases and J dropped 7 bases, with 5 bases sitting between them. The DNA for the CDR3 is TGTGCCAGCAGTGGCAGGAATTCACCCCTCCACTTT. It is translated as CASSGRNSPLHF.

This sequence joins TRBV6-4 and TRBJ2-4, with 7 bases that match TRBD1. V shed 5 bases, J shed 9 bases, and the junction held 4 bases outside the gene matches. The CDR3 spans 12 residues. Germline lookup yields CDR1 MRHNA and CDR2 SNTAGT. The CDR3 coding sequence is TGTGCCAGCAGTCAGACAGGGTGCATTCAGTACTTC. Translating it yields CASSQTGCIQYF.

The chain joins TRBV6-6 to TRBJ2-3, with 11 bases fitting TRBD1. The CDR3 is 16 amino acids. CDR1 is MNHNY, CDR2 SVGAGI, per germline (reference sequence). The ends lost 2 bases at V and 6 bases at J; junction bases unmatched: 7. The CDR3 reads CASSYPRDRGGDTQYF. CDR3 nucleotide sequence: TGTGCCAGCAGTTACCCCCGGGACAGGGGGGGGGATACGCAGTATTTT.

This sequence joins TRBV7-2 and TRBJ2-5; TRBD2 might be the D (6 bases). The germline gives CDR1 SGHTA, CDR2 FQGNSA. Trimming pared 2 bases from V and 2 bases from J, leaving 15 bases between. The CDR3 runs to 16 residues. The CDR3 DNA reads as TGTGCCAGCAGCTTATTCGCGGGGACTCCTCAAGAGACCCAGTACTTC. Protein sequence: CASSLFAGTPQETQYF.

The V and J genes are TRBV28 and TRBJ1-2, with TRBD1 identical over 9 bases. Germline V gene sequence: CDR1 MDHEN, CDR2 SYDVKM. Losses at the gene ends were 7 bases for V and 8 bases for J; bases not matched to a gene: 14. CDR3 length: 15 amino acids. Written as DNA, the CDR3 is TGTGCCAGCACCGCCGGGACAGGGATAGTTTTAGGCTACACCTTC. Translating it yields CASTAGTGIVLGYTF.

This CDR3 reads CASSPRAGVSNQPQHF. For the CDR3, the DNA is TGTGCCAGCAGCCCACGGGCGGGGGTTTCCAATCAGCCCCAGCATTTT. V usage is TRBV7-2 and J usage is TRBJ1-5; D is possibly TRBD1 (5 bases). Deletions cut 5 bases from V and 3 bases from J, with 17 bases between. This CDR3 contains 16 residues. Germline lookup yields CDR1 SGHTA and CDR2 FQGNSA.

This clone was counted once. The CDR3 nucleotides read TGTGCCATCAGTGAGTATGGGGGATCGAGCACCGGGGAGCTGTTTTTT. This encodes CAISEYGGSSTGELFF. V is TRBV10-3 and J is TRBJ2-2, with D tentatively TRBD1 or TRBD2 (5 bases each). CDR1 is ENHRY and CDR2 is SYGVKD in the germline V gene. This CDR3 spans 16 amino acids. V was trimmed by 1 base and J by 4 bases, leaving 13 bases between them.

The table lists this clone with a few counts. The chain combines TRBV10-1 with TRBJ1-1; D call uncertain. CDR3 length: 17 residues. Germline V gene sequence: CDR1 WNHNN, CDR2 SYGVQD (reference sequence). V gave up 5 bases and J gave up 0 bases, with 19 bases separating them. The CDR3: CASSPTPSTGMNTEAFF. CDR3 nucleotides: TGCGCCAGCAGTCCCACCCCCTCGACGGGAATGAACACTGAAGCTTTCTTT.

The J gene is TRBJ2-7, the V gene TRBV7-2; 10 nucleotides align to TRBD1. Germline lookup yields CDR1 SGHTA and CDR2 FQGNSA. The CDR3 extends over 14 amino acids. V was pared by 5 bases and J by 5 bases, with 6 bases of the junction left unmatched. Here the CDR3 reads CASSPRQGAHEQYV. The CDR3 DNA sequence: TGTGCCAGCAGCCCCCGACAGGGGGCCCACGAGCAGTACGTC.

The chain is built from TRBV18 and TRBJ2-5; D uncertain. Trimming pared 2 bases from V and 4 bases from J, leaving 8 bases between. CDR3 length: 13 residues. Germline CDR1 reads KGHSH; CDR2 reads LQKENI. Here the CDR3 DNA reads TGTGCCAGCTCACCAAATTGGGGAGAGACCCAGTACTTC. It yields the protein CASSPNWGETQYF.

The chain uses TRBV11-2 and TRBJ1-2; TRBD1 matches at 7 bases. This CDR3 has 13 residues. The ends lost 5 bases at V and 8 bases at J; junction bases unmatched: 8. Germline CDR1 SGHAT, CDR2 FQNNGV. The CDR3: CASSLDRADGYTF. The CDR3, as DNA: TGTGCCAGCAGCCTCGACAGGGCGGACGGCTACACCTTC.

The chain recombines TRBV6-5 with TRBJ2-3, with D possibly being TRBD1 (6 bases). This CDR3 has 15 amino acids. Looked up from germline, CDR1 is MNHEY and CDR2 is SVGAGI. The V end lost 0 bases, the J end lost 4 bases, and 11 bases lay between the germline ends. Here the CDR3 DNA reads TGTGCCAGCAGTTACTCGCTACAGGGCCCAGATACGCAGTATTTT. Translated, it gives CASSYSLQGPDTQYF.

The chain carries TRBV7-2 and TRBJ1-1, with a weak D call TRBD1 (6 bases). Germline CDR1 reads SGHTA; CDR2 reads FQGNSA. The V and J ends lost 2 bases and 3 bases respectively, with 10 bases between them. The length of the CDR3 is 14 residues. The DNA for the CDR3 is TGTGCCAGCAGCTTACACAGGGCGGACACTGAAGCTTTCTTT. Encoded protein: CASSLHRADTEAFF.